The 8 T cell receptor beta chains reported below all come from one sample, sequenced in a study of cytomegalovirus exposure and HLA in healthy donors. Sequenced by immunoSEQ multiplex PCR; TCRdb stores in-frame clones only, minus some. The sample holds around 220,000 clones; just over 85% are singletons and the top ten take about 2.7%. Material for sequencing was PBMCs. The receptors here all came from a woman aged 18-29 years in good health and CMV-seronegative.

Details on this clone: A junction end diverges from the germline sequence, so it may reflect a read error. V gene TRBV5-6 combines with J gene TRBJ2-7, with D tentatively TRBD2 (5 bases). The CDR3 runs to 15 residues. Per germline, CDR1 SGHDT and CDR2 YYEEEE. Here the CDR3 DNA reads TGTGCCAGCAGGTTGGGTAGCGCTTCGGTCTACGAGCAGTACTTC. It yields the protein CASRLGSASVYEQYF.

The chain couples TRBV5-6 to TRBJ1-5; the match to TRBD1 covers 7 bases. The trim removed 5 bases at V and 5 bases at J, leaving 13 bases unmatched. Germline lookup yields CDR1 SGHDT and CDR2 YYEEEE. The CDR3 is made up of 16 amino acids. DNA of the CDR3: TGTGCCAGCAGTCTGCTGGGGACAGCGACGCATCAGCCCCAGCATTTT. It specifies CASSLLGTATHQPQHF.

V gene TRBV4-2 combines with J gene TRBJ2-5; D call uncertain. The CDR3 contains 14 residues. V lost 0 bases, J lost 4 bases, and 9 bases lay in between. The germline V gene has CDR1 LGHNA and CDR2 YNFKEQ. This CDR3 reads CASSQDVVRETQYF. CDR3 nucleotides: TGTGCCAGCAGCCAAGATGTAGTCCGAGAGACCCAGTACTTC.

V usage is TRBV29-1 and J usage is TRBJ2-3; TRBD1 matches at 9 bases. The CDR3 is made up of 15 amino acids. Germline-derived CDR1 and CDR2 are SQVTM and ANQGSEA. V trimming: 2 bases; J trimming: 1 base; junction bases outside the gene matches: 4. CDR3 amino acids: CSVERDRARTDTQYF. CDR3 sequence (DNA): TGCAGCGTTGAAAGGGACAGGGCTCGCACAGATACGCAGTATTTT.

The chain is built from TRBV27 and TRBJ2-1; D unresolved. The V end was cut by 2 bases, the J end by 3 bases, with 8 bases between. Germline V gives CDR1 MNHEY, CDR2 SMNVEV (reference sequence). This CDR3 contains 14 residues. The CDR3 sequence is CASSLRSGYNEQFF. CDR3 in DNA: TGTGCCAGCAGTTTACGCTCAGGCTACAATGAGCAGTTCTTC.

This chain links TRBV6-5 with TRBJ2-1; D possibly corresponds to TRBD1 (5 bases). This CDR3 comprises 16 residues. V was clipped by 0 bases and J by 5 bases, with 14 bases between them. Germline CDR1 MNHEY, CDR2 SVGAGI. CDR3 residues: CASSYSRRQLNNEQFF. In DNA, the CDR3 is TGTGCCAGCAGTTACTCGAGGAGACAGCTAAACAATGAGCAGTTCTTC.

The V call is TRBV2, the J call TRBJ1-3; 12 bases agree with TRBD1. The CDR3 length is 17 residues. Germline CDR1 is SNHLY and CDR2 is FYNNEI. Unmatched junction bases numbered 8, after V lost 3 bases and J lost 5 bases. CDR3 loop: CASSEGTGGEGRNTIYF. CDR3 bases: TGTGCCAGCAGTGAGGGGACAGGGGGCGAGGGTCGAAACACCATATATTTT.

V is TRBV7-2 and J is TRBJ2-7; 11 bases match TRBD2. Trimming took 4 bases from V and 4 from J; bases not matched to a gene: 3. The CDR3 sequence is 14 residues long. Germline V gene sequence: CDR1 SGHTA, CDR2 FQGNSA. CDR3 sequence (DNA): TGTGCCAGCAGCTCGGGACTAGCGGCTTACGAGCAGTACTTC. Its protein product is CASSSGLAAYEQYF.